Shown below are 29 T cell receptor beta chains from a single sample sequenced in a study of T cells in localized non-small cell lung cancer (dated by TCRdb to 2018 to 2020). Libraries were constructed by the immunoSEQ multiplex PCR assay. Held by TCRdb, this immuneACCESS table contains in-frame sequences only and omits some clones. Under half of the omission traces to an unresolved V gene where checked; the cause of the rest is unknown. Counted in this sample were approximately 21,000 clones; about 88% of them appeared once. Of the sample, 10% to 15% falls within the top ten clones. The sequencing used peripheral blood, collected before any cancer treatment. The receptors were gathered from a male donor aged 60 or over with stage I lung adenocarcinoma.

This chain connects TRBV30 to TRBJ1-2; weak D call: TRBD1 (6 bases). Per germline, CDR1 GTSNPN and CDR2 SVGIG (reference sequence). This CDR3 contains 14 residues. V dropped 4 bases and J dropped 7 bases, with 19 bases sitting between them. CDR3 in amino acids: CAWTVEGGASGYTF. The CDR3 DNA reads as TGTGCCTGGACTGTGGAGGGGGGCGCGAGTGGCTACACCTTC. Supplemented by reference TRBV30 and TRBJ1-2, the full variable domain reads SQTIHQWPATLVQPVGSPLSLECTVEGTSNPNLYWYRQAAGRGLQLLFYSVGIGQISSEVPQNLSASRPQDRQFILSSKKLLLSDSGFYLCAWTVEGGASGYTFGSGTRLTVV.

The rearrangement uses TRBV5-5 and TRBJ2-5, with D possibly being TRBD2 (6 bases). This CDR3 has 15 amino acids. Germline CDR1 SGHKS, CDR2 YYEKEE (reference sequence). V shed 4 bases and J shed 5 bases, with 18 bases lying between them. CDR3 protein: CASSPWGGRGETQYF. The CDR3 DNA reads as TGTGCCAGCAGCCCCTGGGGAGGTCGAGGGGAGACCCAGTACTTC.

This rearrangement joins TRBV11-2 to TRBJ1-1, with a possible D match to TRBD1 (5 bases). From germline, CDR1 is SGHAT and CDR2 FQNNGV. CDR3 length equals 17 residues. V lost 9 bases and J lost 5, with 28 bases in between. For the CDR3, the DNA is TGTGCCAGTCTCGATACCCTTTCAAGGGGCCCCGGGACTGAAGCTTTCTTT. It codes for CASLDTLSRGPGTEAFF.

The chain is built from TRBV7-2 and TRBJ1-1; D unresolved. The CDR3 consists of 13 residues. The V and J ends lost 5 bases and 3 bases respectively, with 10 bases between them. Per the germline V gene, CDR1 is SGHTA and CDR2 is FQGNSA. The chain's CDR3 is CASSPRAYTEAFF. As DNA, the CDR3 is TGTGCCAGCAGCCCTAGGGCCTACACTGAAGCTTTCTTT.

V is TRBV7-8 and J is TRBJ2-3, with 9 bases lining up with TRBD2. The CDR3 consists of 21 residues. The V gene end was trimmed by 5 bases and the J gene end by 4 bases; junction bases not matched to a gene: 25. Germline CDR1 and CDR2: SGHVS and FQNEAQ. Here the CDR3 DNA reads TGTGCCAGCAGCCTACTCCGGGGGCCGGGTTTAGGCGGGAGGGTGTCAGATACGCAGTATTTT. Encoded protein: CASSLLRGPGLGGRVSDTQYF. The variable domain in full, completed from reference TRBV7-8 and TRBJ2-3, reads GAGVSQSPRYKVAKRGQDVALRCDPISGHVSLFWYQQALGQGPEFLTYFQNEAQLDKSGLPSDRFFAERPEGSVSTLKIQRTQQEDSAVYLCASSLLRGPGLGGRVSDTQYFGPGTRLTVL.

The chain employs TRBV7-2 and TRBJ2-7; D possibly corresponds to TRBD1 (6 bases). CDR3 size: 15 residues. Trimming removed 4 bases at V and 3 bases at J, with 16 bases between. Germline-derived CDR1 and CDR2 are SGHTA and FQGNSA. The CDR3 reads CASSWGRTDSYEQYF. In DNA, the CDR3 is TGTGCCAGCAGCTGGGGGCGGACAGACAGCTACGAGCAGTACTTC.

V gene TRBV9 combines with J gene TRBJ2-7, with a possible D match to TRBD1 (6 bases). V was trimmed by 3 bases and J by 2 bases, leaving 12 bases between them. The CDR3 extends over 14 amino acids. Germline V CDR1 and CDR2: SGDLS, YYNGEE. The CDR3 region has the DNA TGTGCCAGCAGCGGCGTGGGGGCAGCCTACGAGCAGTACTTC. Its translation: CASSGVGAAYEQYF.

This sequence joins TRBV19 and TRBJ2-3, with D perhaps matching TRBD1 (5 bases). Per the germline V gene, CDR1 is LNHDA and CDR2 is SQIVND (reference sequence). The CDR3 is 12 residues long. The V end lost 5 bases, the J end lost 3 bases, and 6 bases lay between the germline ends. CDR3 residues: CASSQGTDTQYF. For the CDR3, the DNA is TGTGCCAGTAGTCAGGGAACAGATACGCAGTATTTT. Variable domain in full (rest from reference TRBV19 and TRBJ2-3): DGGITQSPKYLFRKEGQNVTLSCEQNLNHDAMYWYRQDPGQGLRLIYYSQIVNDFQKGDIAEGYSVSREKKESFPLTVTSAQKNPTAFYLCASSQGTDTQYFGPGTRLTVL.

The chain has TRBV6-5 and TRBJ1-2; 7 bases are a match to TRBD1. Per germline, CDR1 MNHEY and CDR2 SVGAGI. This CDR3 comprises 14 residues. With 8 bases clipped from V and 2 bases from J, the junction kept 8 bases outside the gene matches. The DNA for the CDR3 is TGTGCCAGCGAGAAGTGGGGACAGAACTATGGCTACACCTTC. Translated: CASEKWGQNYGYTF.

The chain is built from TRBV2 and TRBJ1-1; 7 positions agree with TRBD1. V lost 8 bases, J lost 4 bases, and 16 bases stayed unmatched. This CDR3 is built from 16 residues. CDR1 is SNHLY, CDR2 FYNNEI, per germline. The CDR3 coding sequence is TGTGCCAGCCGGGAGAGAGGGGGCGGATTATCCACTGAAGCTTTCTTT. Protein sequence: CASRERGGGLSTEAFF.

The chain recombines TRBV30 with TRBJ1-1; D unclear. Trimming took off 0 bases at V and 3 bases at J, with 14 bases between the two ends. In germline, CDR1 is GTSNPN, CDR2 SVGIG (reference sequence). CDR3 size: 15 residues. CDR3 sequence (DNA): TGTGCCTGGAGTGTGCCGGTGAGGGTGGACACTGAAGCTTTCTTT. It specifies CAWSVPVRVDTEAFF.

J is TRBJ1-1 and V is TRBV30; no firm D call. The length of the CDR3 is 13 residues. The germline gives CDR1 GTSNPN, CDR2 SVGIG (reference sequence). V lost 0 bases, J lost 1 base, and 6 bases lay in between. The CDR3 nucleotides are TGTGCCTGGAGTGTACATCAGAACACTGAAGCTTTCTTT. Amino acids: CAWSVHQNTEAFF.

CDR3 DNA sequence: TGTGCCTGGAACAAGGGGGACGATCAGCCCCAGCATTTT. Its protein product is CAWNKGDDQPQHF. The chain couples TRBV30 to TRBJ1-5, with D maybe TRBD1 (6 bases). Per the germline V gene, CDR1 is GTSNPN and CDR2 is SVGIG (reference sequence). V was pared by 4 bases and J by 5 bases, with 12 bases between. CDR3 length: 13 amino acids.

The J gene is TRBJ1-4, the V gene TRBV7-2; TRBD1 might be the D (6 bases). CDR1 SGHTA and CDR2 FQGNSA come from the germline V gene. CDR3 size: 14 residues. V lost 5 bases and J lost 6, with 13 bases in between. The CDR3 DNA reads as TGTGCCAGCAGCCTGGGGGCCCGGGATGAAAAACTGTTTTTT. Protein sequence: CASSLGARDEKLFF.

This clone turned up a few times. The V gene is TRBV5-5, the J gene TRBJ2-7; D possibly matches TRBD1 or TRBD2 (5 bases each). Trimming stripped 1 base from V and 4 bases from J, with 15 bases between. Germline CDR1 is SGHKS and CDR2 is YYEKEE (reference sequence). The CDR3 contains 15 residues. CDR3 region: CASSLTRAGVYEQYF. In DNA form, the CDR3 reads TGTGCCAGCAGCTTGACCAGGGCGGGCGTTTACGAGCAGTACTTC.

The chain recombines TRBV2 with TRBJ1-4; D call uncertain. The V end was cut by 7 bases, the J end by 7 bases, with 13 bases between. CDR3 size: 13 residues. In germline, CDR1 is SNHLY, CDR2 FYNNEI. DNA for the CDR3: TGTGCCAGCATGGTGCAACTGGGTGAAAAACTGTTTTTT. This codes for CASMVQLGEKLFF.

V and J are TRBV19 and TRBJ2-1; TRBD2 matches 8 bases. CDR3 length equals 16 residues. The V and J ends lost 7 bases and 8 bases, in that order; junction bases with no gene match: 16. Germline CDR1 and CDR2: LNHDA and SQIVND (reference sequence). The CDR3 is CASTFGWSGSFDEQFF. The CDR3 DNA sequence: TGTGCCAGTACTTTTGGGTGGAGCGGGAGCTTCGATGAGCAGTTCTTC.

The gene calls are TRBV4-3 and TRBJ2-2, with D unclear. Germline CDR1 and CDR2: LGHNA and YSLEER. The CDR3 loop spans 13 amino acids. V dropped 0 bases and J dropped 8 bases, with 7 bases sitting between them. DNA for the CDR3: TGCGCCAGCAGCCAAGAGGAAAGGGGGGAGCTGTTTTTT. Amino acid sequence: CASSQEERGELFF.

This rearrangement joins TRBV7-9 to TRBJ1-2; D remains ambiguous. Germline V gene lookup returns CDR1 SEHNR and CDR2 FQNEAQ (reference sequence). The CDR3 sequence is 14 residues long. Between the trimmed V and J ends, which lost 4 bases and 7 bases, there was a span of 16 bases. The CDR3 bases are TGTGCCAGCAGCTCCCCCAAGGGTAGAGGTGGCTACACCTTC. It yields the protein CASSSPKGRGGYTF.

The chain links TRBV28 to TRBJ2-2, with D uncertain. Trimming cost V 7 bases and J 5 bases, with 14 bases left between them. The germline gives CDR1 MDHEN, CDR2 SYDVKM. CDR3 length: 14 residues. CDR3 in amino acids: CASNGPMGTGELFF. CDR3 nucleotide sequence: TGTGCCAGCAATGGCCCTATGGGGACCGGGGAGCTGTTTTTT.

The chain is built from TRBV29-1 and TRBJ2-6, with D uncertain. The V gene's germline CDR1 is SQVTM and CDR2 ANQGSEA. The V and J ends lost 6 bases and 2 bases respectively, with 11 bases between them. The CDR3 covers 14 residues. DNA for the CDR3: TGCAGCGTCGCCGTAGCTGCTGGGGCCAACGTCCTGACTTTC. Its translation is CSVAVAAGANVLTF. Together with reference TRBV29-1 and TRBJ2-6, the CDR3 gives the full variable domain: SAVISQKPSRDICQRGTSLTIQCQVDSQVTMMFWYRQQPGQSLTLIATANQGSEATYESGFVIDKFPISRPNLTFSTLTVSNMSPEDSSIYLCSVAVAAGANVLTFGAGSRLTVL.

The chain recombines TRBV28 with TRBJ1-4; D is ambiguous. CDR1 and CDR2 from the germline V gene are MDHEN and SYDVKM. This CDR3 has 15 amino acids. Trimming removed 3 bases from V and 8 bases from J, with 16 bases in between. The CDR3 protein is CASSFQPRTGEKLFF. The CDR3 nucleotides are TGTGCCAGCAGTTTCCAGCCACGGACGGGGGAAAAACTGTTTTTT.

V gene TRBV6-1 combines with J gene TRBJ1-4; TRBD1 matches at 7 bases. The J segment lost 8 bases and the V segment lost 4 bases, leaving 4 bases of the junction unmatched. The CDR3 contains 13 residues. The germline CDR1 and CDR2 sequences are MNHNS and SASEGT. The CDR3: CASSGQGQEKLFF. As DNA, the CDR3 is TGTGCCAGCAGTGGGCAGGGACAGGAAAAACTGTTTTTT.

The rearrangement joins TRBV30 to TRBJ1-5; weak D call: TRBD1 (6 bases). The CDR3 covers 15 residues. Germline values: CDR1 GTSNPN, CDR2 SVGIG (reference sequence). Trimming removed 0 bases from V and 2 bases from J, with 11 bases in between. The CDR3, as DNA: TGTGCCTGGAGTGTAGGGTCAGGGGGCAATCAGCCCCAGCATTTT. Protein product: CAWSVGSGGNQPQHF.

The rearrangement uses TRBV7-9 and TRBJ2-7, with 7 bases lining up with TRBD2. The CDR3 covers 14 residues. Germline-derived CDR1 and CDR2 are SEHNR and FQNEAQ (reference sequence). With 4 bases clipped from V and 5 bases from J, the junction kept 8 bases outside the gene matches. The CDR3 DNA sequence: TGTGCCAGCAGCTATGGGGGTGGGACTAACGAGCAGTACTTC. Translation gives CASSYGGGTNEQYF.

This clone was seen once. The gene calls are TRBV6-4 and TRBJ2-7, with TRBD2 matching over 8 bases. Germline V CDR1 and CDR2: MRHNA, SNTAGT. V was clipped by 4 bases and J by 4 bases; unmatched bases: 3. The CDR3 has 13 amino acids. In DNA, the CDR3 is TGTGCCAGCAGTGTTGAGCGGGGGTACGAGCAGTACTTC. It is translated as CASSVERGYEQYF.

J is TRBJ1-1 and V is TRBV28; a possible D gene is TRBD1 (5 bases). V lost 3 bases, J lost 6 bases, and 14 bases lay in between. CDR3 length equals 14 residues. CDR1 is MDHEN and CDR2 is SYDVKM in the germline V gene. Written as DNA, the CDR3 is TGTGCCAGCAGTTTGTGGGGGTACCGAGCTGAAGCTTTCTTT. Translation: CASSLWGYRAEAFF.

The gene calls are TRBV21-1 and TRBJ2-7; whether TRBD1, the table's D call, matches the DNA was not checked. TRBV21-1 is a known pseudogene. The CDR3 has 19 residues. CDR3 amino acids: CASSKLPYFGTGPSYEQYF. Written as DNA, the CDR3 is TGTGCCAGCAGCAAACTGCCATATTTCGGGACAGGACCTTCCTACGAGCAGTACTTC.

The chain couples TRBV27 to TRBJ2-7; TRBD2 matches at 7 bases. Germline V gives CDR1 MNHEY, CDR2 SMNVEV (reference sequence). V trimming: 5 bases; J trimming: 3 bases; junction bases outside the gene matches: 31. This CDR3 is 22 amino acids long. In nucleotides, the CDR3 is TGTGCCAGCAGTCCATACCCAGGGTCGGGGGGAACTGGGACTTATATTGTCTACGAGCAGTACTTC. This sequence encodes CASSPYPGSGGTGTYIVYEQYF.